The present T cell receptor (beta chain) was sequenced within a study of T cell responses to AZD1222 COVID-19 vaccine (dated by TCRdb to the early 2020s). Background on the whole study: A total of 233 trial participants underwent TCR sequencing, of whom about 210 received two doses of AZD1222 and about 25 received two doses of the MenACWY control vaccine. Trial participants were enrolled by age into 18-55, 56-69 and 70-plus year subgroups, with approximately 150, 28 and 58 TCR-sequenced participants respectively.

The CDR3 regions of human TCRbeta chains were analyzed by immunosequencing. The source study handled its data this way. TCRs in the repertoires were matched against a reference library of SARS-CoV-2-specific TCRs that had been generated with the MIRA antigen-specificity platform. Breadth meant the fraction of unique TCRs that were SARS-CoV-2-associated, whereas depth meant the fraction of total T cells that were SARS-CoV-2-associated. Using the MIRA data, each spike-specific TCR was assigned both to the spike region to which the TCR was reactive and to a CD4 or CD8 class. Log10-transformed breadth and depth values were compared by one-way ANOVA with Sidak's multiple comparisons tests. TCRdb stores this immuneACCESS table with in-frame sequences only. Part of the clones is absent; in the studies checked, under half of the shortfall reflects unresolved V genes, and no reason is known for the rest. V, J and clone size were drawn from that table, and D and trimming were deduced from the DNA. The sample table holds around 120,000 clones, of which just over 90% were seen once. The ten largest clones represent approximately 5.1% of the sample.

Note on this clone: Its antigen is still unknown. Per-nucleotide qualities are absent, and no much larger clonotype sits a single base away.

V ends up 4 bases short and J 4 bases short, with an unmatched junction base count of 9. Counted from cysteine to phenylalanine, this CDR3 has 16 amino acids. Only the CDR3 portion is preserved as DNA: 48 bases, with reading frame beginning at the first base. The CDR1 and CDR2 encoded by the germline V gene are LGHNA and YNFKEQ. Study-wide conclusions, independent of this receptor: Because no day 14 peak-response samples were available, the repertoires could be characterized only after the peak T cell response. Epitopes outside the regions mutated in the B.1.351 and B.1.1.7 variants were reportedly recognized by nearly half of the unique spike-specific TCRs. Conclusions about previously exposed vaccinees are limited because only a handful of AZD1222 recipients were SARS-CoV-2 seropositive at baseline. The 56-69-year group was small, and its depth increase did not reach significance, likely because of low power. Participants were mostly white British and included more females than males, and it was suggested by the authors that clonal diversity may have been underestimated. Vaccine-associated CD4 TCRs spanned the whole spike protein, with dominant responses in regions 160-218 and 743-854. After two AZD1222 doses, spike-specific TCR breadth and depth were significantly higher than at day 0 and than in MenACWY recipients.

Reading the label with the study, this specimen's time point is: about 28 days (+/-7) after the second vaccine dose. AZD1222 recipients with second doses at about 4 weeks or about 12 weeks were pooled, because spike-specific TCR depth and breadth did not differ between schedules. Vaccinee samples came from UK trials COV001 and COV002, including a single-blind randomized controlled phase 2/3 trial of AZD1222 (ChAdOx1 nCoV-19) in healthy adults. Trial participant PBMC samples were collected at day 0 and day 28 after the second dose for TCRbeta chain sequencing. The specimen was peripheral blood, collected 28 days after the second AZD1222 dose. The receptor comes from an adult who received the AZD1222 COVID-19 vaccine. The chain couples TRBV4-2 to TRBJ2-1; TRBD2 matches 8 bases in the middle. Here is the DNA: TGTGCCAGCAGCCTCCAACTAGCGGAACATTACAATGAGCAGTTCTTC. This gives the protein CASSLQLAEHYNEQFF.